This TCR beta chain comes out of a study of blood T cell repertoires in COVID-19. Overall study: PBMCs, B-cell-depleted T cells, or T cells provided the cDNA or gDNA that made up the material.

The CDR3 is 17 amino acids. CDR1 is WNHNN, CDR2 SYGVQD, per germline (reference sequence). V dropped 1 base and J dropped 0; count of bases not matched to a gene: 5. Under the authors' procedure: How many nucleated cells were present was estimated from reference gene primer amplification. TCRdb's table, derived via immunoSEQ multiplex PCR, lists solely in-frame clones and lacks some. That table gives V, J and clone size, and the DNA gave D and trimming. The table records some 81,000 clones, 90% of them present only once. The TCR sequence derives from a woman aged 45-59 years in a cohort sampled during active COVID-19. This sequence joins TRBV10-1 and TRBJ2-1, with 8 bases fitting TRBD2. Sequenced: peripheral blood. CDR3 DNA sequence: TGCGCCAGCAGTGAGTGGGATAGCGGGAACTCCTACAATGAGCAGTTCTTC. It is translated as CASSEWDSGNSYNEQFF.